This T cell receptor beta chain was identified during a study of T cells after posttransplantation cyclophosphamide. Control samples came 1 year after myeloablative marrow transplants with methotrexate plus calcineurin inhibitor. As regards this clone: Its specificity is not known. At one boundary the junction diverges from the germline segment, which might be a read error.

Study-level results: TRB overlap between skin or GI tissue T cells and blood was limited. Recipient CMV seropositivity and CMV reactivation strongly tracked TRB clonality. Donor-recipient repertoire similarity was low at 1-2 months, rising over year one.

The data were produced by immunoSEQ multiplex PCR, yet TCRdb's version contains in-frame clones alone and is incomplete. The data contain 17,000 or so clones, around 84% of them singletons. This TCR came from a female patient younger than 35 who received an allogeneic stem cell transplant from an unrelated donor, was CMV-positive, and had acute and chronic GVHD. The graft donor may have given rise to some T cells. The input for sequencing was PBMCs, taken after allogeneic stem cell transplant with calcineurin inhibitor and methotrexate.

CDR3 sequence reads: CASSWGHDSYNEQFF. CDR3 in DNA: TGTGCCAGCAGTTGGGGACATGACTCCTACAATGAGCAGTTCTTC. The chain employs TRBV10-3 and TRBJ2-1; D is possibly TRBD1 (6 bases). The germline gives CDR1 ENHRY, CDR2 SYGVKD. The CDR3 contains 15 residues.